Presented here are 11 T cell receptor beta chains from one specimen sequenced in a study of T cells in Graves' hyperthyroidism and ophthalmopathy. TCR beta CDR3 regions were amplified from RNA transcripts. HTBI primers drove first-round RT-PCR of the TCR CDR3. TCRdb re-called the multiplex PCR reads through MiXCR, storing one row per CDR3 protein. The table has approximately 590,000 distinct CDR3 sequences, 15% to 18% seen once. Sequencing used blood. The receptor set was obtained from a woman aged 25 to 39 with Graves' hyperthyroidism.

The CDR3 sequence: CSVGTENQPQHF. In nucleotides, the CDR3 is TGCAGTGTAGGGACGGAGAATCAGCCCCAGCATTTT. The chain carries TRBV20-1 and TRBJ1-5; perhaps TRBD1 as D (5 bases). Germline loops: CDR1 DFQATT, CDR2 SNEGSKA (reference sequence). CDR3 size: 12 residues. V lost 7 bases to trimming and J lost 4 bases, with 11 bases between them.

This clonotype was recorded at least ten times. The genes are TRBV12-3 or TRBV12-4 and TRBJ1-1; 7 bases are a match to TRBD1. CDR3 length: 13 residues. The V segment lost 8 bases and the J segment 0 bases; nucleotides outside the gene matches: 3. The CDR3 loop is CASAGQMNTEAFF. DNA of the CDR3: TGTGCCAGCGCGGGACAGATGAACACTGAAGCTTTCTTT.

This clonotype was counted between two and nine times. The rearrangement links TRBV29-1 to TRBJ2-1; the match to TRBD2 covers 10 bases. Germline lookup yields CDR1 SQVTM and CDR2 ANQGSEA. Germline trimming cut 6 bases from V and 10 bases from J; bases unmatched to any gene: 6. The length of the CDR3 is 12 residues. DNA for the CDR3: TGCAGCGTATCTAGCGGGAGCCGGGAGCAGTTCTTC. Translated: CSVSSGSREQFF.

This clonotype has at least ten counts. For the CDR3, the DNA is TGTGCCACTAAACGGGGGCCCGTCTATGGCTACACCTTC. Protein sequence: CATKRGPVYGYTF. This chain links TRBV28 with TRBJ1-2; TRBD1 might be the D (6 bases). CDR1 is MDHEN, CDR2 SYDVKM, per germline. The CDR3 length is 13 residues. Trimming removed 10 bases at V and 4 bases at J, with 16 bases between.

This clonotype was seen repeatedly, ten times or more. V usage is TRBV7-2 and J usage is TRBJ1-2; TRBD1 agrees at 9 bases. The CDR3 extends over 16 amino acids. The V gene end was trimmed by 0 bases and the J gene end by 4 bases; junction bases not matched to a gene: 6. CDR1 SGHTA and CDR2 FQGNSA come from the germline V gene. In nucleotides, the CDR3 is TGTGCCAGCAGCTTAGCCCGGGACAGGGTGGGCTATGGCTACACCTTC. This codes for CASSLARDRVGYGYTF.

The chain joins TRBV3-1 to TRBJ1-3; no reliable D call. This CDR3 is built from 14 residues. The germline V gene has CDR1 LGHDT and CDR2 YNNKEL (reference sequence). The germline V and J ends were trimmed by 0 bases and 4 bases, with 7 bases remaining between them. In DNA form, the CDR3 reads TGTGCCAGCAGCCAAGATTTGGTCGGAAACACCATATATTTT. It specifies CASSQDLVGNTIYF.

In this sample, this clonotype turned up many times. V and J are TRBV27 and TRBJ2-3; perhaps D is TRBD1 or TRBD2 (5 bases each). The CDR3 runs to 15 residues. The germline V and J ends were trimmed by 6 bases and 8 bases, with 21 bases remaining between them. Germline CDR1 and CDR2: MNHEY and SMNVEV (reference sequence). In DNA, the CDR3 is TGTGCCAGCAGCCCCGGGACCGCTCTCCCGGGTACGCAGTATTTT. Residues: CASSPGTALPGTQYF.

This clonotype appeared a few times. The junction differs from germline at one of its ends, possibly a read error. CDR3 DNA sequence: TGTGCCAGCAGCCGACACGCCCTAGCGGGAGGCAATGAGCGGTTCTTC. Translated: CASSRHALAGGNERFF. The J gene is TRBJ2-1, the V gene TRBV5-6; 11 nucleotides agree with TRBD2. The CDR3 is 16 residues long. Germline V lookup: CDR1 SGHDT, CDR2 YYEEEE.

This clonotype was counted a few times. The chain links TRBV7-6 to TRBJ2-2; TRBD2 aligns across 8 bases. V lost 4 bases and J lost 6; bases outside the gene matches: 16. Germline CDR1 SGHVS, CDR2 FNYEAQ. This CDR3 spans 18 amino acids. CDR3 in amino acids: CASSSPPGTRSGSGELFF. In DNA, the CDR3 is TGTGCCAGCAGCTCGCCTCCCGGGACTAGAAGTGGGTCCGGGGAGCTGTTTTTT.

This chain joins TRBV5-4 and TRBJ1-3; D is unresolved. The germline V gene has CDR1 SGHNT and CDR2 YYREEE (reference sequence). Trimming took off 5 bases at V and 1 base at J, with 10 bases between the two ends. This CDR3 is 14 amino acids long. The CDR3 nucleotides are TGTGCCAGCAGGCATTCGGGATCTGGAAACACCATATATTTT. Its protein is CASRHSGSGNTIYF.

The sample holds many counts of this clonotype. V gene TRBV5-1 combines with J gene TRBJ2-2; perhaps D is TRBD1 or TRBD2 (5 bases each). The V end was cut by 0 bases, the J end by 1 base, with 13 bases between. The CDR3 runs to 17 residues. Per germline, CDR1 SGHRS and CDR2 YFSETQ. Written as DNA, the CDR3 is TGCGCCAGCAGCTTGGCTGGGGGATCACGGAACACCGGGGAGCTGTTTTTT. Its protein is CASSLAGGSRNTGELFF. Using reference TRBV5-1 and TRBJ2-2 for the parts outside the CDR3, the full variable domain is KAGVTQTPRYLIKTRGQQVTLSCSPISGHRSVSWYQQTPGQGLQFLFEYFSETQRNKGNFPGRFSGRQFSNSRSEMNVSTLELGDSALYLCASSLAGGSRNTGELFFGEGSRLTVL.